This TCR beta chain originates from a study of blood T cell repertoires in COVID-19. Study-level information: Some COVID-19 samples were acute and others convalescent; all came from the United States, Italy and Spain. T cells, B-cell-depleted T cells, or PBMCs supplied cDNA or gDNA.

Per the original data handling: Scientists estimated how many nucleated cells there were by amplifying reference gene primers. TCRdb keeps only in-frame clones here, not all; method: immunoSEQ multiplex PCR. V and J calls and clone size are as listed in that table; D and trimming were resolved from the DNA. The data show about 400,000 clones, 80% to 90% seen once. Trimming took off 2 bases at V and 5 bases at J, with 16 bases between the two ends. Germline values: CDR1 SGHDT, CDR2 YYEEEE. There are 15 residues in the CDR3. This clone was seen a handful of times. This TCR was sampled from a man between 35 and 55 years old with acute or convalescent COVID-19. The chain links TRBV5-6 to TRBJ1-2; a weak D match, TRBD1 (5 bases). The sample taken for sequencing was peripheral blood. The CDR3 is CASSFRQPEPYGYTF. The CDR3 nucleotides read TGTGCCAGCAGCTTTCGACAGCCGGAGCCGTATGGCTACACCTTC.